One and the same sample provided the 24 T cell receptor beta chains below, sequenced in a study of a mutant IDH1 vaccine in newly diagnosed glioma. The repertoire was sequenced with immunoSEQ multiplex PCR; TCRdb's copy has only in-frame clones and lacks some. The sample carries tens of thousands of clones, more than 75% recorded once. The time point is: week 35, safety follow-up. Vaccination used 300 ug of mutant IDH1 20-mer peptide per dose, with topical imiquimod. These receptors' targets are unknown. The sequences come from PBMCs, collected from a glioma patient whose treatment included an IDH1 peptide vaccine. These receptors all come from a woman aged 40 to 55 with glioma.

The chain is built from TRBV10-3 and TRBJ2-7; 16 bases align to TRBD2. CDR3 length: 19 amino acids. Germline trimming cut 0 bases from V and 0 bases from J; bases unmatched to any gene: 5. The germline gives CDR1 ENHRY, CDR2 SYGVKD. The CDR3 DNA reads as TGTGCCATCAGTGAGTCTGGGACTAGCGGGAGGGCCGGCTCCTACGAGCAGTACTTC. Translation gives CAISESGTSGRAGSYEQYF.

This clone has a single count. The chain has TRBV5-8 and TRBJ2-4; D might be TRBD1 (6 bases). V lost 4 bases and J lost 4, with 9 bases in between. Germline V CDR1 and CDR2: SGHTS, YDEGEE. The CDR3 has 13 amino acids. The DNA of the CDR3 is TGTGCCAGCAGCATCGGACAGAAAAACATTCAGTACTTC. Translation gives CASSIGQKNIQYF.

The chain couples TRBV6-6 to TRBJ1-1; D might be TRBD1 (6 bases). This CDR3 is built from 16 residues. V was trimmed by 1 base and J by 3 bases, leaving 15 bases between them. Germline-derived CDR1 and CDR2 are MNHNY and SVGAGI (reference sequence). CDR3 loop: CASSYYREVPDTEAFF. As DNA, the CDR3 is TGTGCCAGCAGTTACTACAGGGAGGTACCTGACACTGAAGCTTTCTTT.

This chain joins TRBV5-1 and TRBJ1-1; 10 nucleotides line up with TRBD1. Germline V lookup: CDR1 SGHRS, CDR2 YFSETQ. Trimming at V came to 7 bases and at J to 3 bases, leaving 15 bases not matched to a gene. CDR3 length equals 17 residues. The CDR3 region is CASGRTGGPRWDTEAFF. The CDR3 DNA reads TGCGCCAGCGGGAGGACAGGGGGTCCTCGATGGGACACTGAAGCTTTCTTT.

This clone was observed a handful of times. This chain links TRBV27 with TRBJ2-3; 12 nucleotides match TRBD2. CDR3 length: 19 residues. Trimming removed 5 bases from V and 5 bases from J; junction bases left unmatched: 17. Germline values: CDR1 MNHEY, CDR2 SMNVEV (reference sequence). The CDR3, as DNA: TGTGCCAGCAGTCCCGTTGCGGTCGCACTAGCGGGAGGACTAGATACGCAGTATTTT. Its protein is CASSPVAVALAGGLDTQYF.

This clone was counted once. J is TRBJ2-2 and V is TRBV4-1; TRBD1 aligns across 11 bases. V was clipped by 3 bases and J by 6 bases; unmatched bases: 3. Germline V gene sequence: CDR1 MGHRA, CDR2 YSYEKL. This CDR3 comprises 15 residues. CDR3 in amino acids: CASSHPGQGAGELFF. CDR3 bases: TGCGCCAGCAGCCACCCGGGACAGGGGGCCGGGGAGCTGTTTTTT.

The chain is built from TRBV6-5 and TRBJ2-7, with D perhaps TRBD2 (6 bases). The CDR3 loop spans 15 amino acids. V lost 0 bases to trimming and J lost 4 bases, with 13 bases between them. The germline V gene encodes CDR1 MNHEY and CDR2 SVGAGI. The DNA for the CDR3 is TGTGCCAGCAGTTACTCGGTTAGCGGAACTTACGAGCAGTACTTC. Residues: CASSYSVSGTYEQYF.

J is TRBJ1-4 and V is TRBV14; D remains ambiguous. Germline V CDR1 and CDR2: SGHDN, FVKESK. The V gene lost 4 bases and the J gene lost 7 bases, with 13 bases spanning the gap. The length of the CDR3 is 14 residues. CDR3 sequence: CASSPRVRGEKLFF. CDR3 nucleotide sequence: TGTGCCAGCAGCCCTAGGGTCCGGGGTGAAAAACTGTTTTTT.

The chain couples TRBV30 to TRBJ1-3; D is undetermined. Trimming shortened V by 5 bases and J by 0 bases, and 5 bases separated the two germline ends. CDR3 size: 12 residues. Per the germline V gene, CDR1 is GTSNPN and CDR2 is SVGIG (reference sequence). The CDR3 region has the DNA TGTGCCTGGTCCGCCTCTGGAAACACCATATATTTT. It yields the protein CAWSASGNTIYF.

V and J are TRBV15 and TRBJ2-6, with 7 bases matching TRBD1. This CDR3 spans 18 amino acids. Germline CDR1 and CDR2: LNHNV and YYDKDF (reference sequence). Trimming at V came to 8 bases and at J to 0 bases, leaving 13 bases not matched to a gene. The CDR3 DNA reads TGTGCCACCCAGACGACCGGGACAGTTTTCTCTGGGGCCAACGTCCTGACTTTC. Translating it yields CATQTTGTVFSGANVLTF.

V usage is TRBV30 and J usage is TRBJ2-3; the D is unclear. Germline CDR1 reads GTSNPN; CDR2 reads SVGIG (reference sequence). V gave up 4 bases and J gave up 7 bases, with 12 bases separating them. The CDR3 is 12 residues long. CDR3 DNA sequence: TGTGCCTGGAAACCGAATGAAAATACGCAGTATTTT. Amino acid sequence: CAWKPNENTQYF.

This chain connects TRBV30 to TRBJ2-5; no definite D call. Germline CDR1 GTSNPN, CDR2 SVGIG (reference sequence). V was pared by 1 base and J by 1 base, with 19 bases between. The CDR3 length is 17 residues. The CDR3, as DNA: TGTGCCTGGAGTGGTTCCTTCTCTCTTGGGTCCCAAGAGACCCAGTACTTC. This codes for CAWSGSFSLGSQETQYF.

V gene TRBV15 combines with J gene TRBJ1-2; no clear D gene. The CDR3 has 13 amino acids. Trimming left V 6 bases short and J 8 bases short, with 16 bases between. Germline lookup yields CDR1 LNHNV and CDR2 YYDKDF (reference sequence). This chain's CDR3 is CATRAVGVGGYTF. Written as DNA, the CDR3 is TGTGCCACCAGAGCAGTCGGGGTAGGAGGCTACACCTTC.

This chain links TRBV19 with TRBJ1-5, with 7 positions matching TRBD1. The germline V gene has CDR1 LNHDA and CDR2 SQIVND (reference sequence). This CDR3 has 14 amino acids. Germline trimming cut 9 bases from V and 9 bases from J; bases unmatched to any gene: 14. CDR3 amino acids: CASLGTAHRGPQHF. CDR3 nucleotide sequence: TGTGCCAGCCTCGGGACAGCCCACCGGGGGCCCCAGCATTTT.

The chain employs TRBV15 and TRBJ1-5; D unresolved. Per germline, CDR1 LNHNV and CDR2 YYDKDF (reference sequence). The CDR3 is 13 residues long. The V end lost 0 bases, the J end lost 7 bases, and 7 bases lay between the germline ends. CDR3 region: CATSRDVGQPQHF. DNA of the CDR3: TGTGCCACCAGCAGAGACGTAGGACAGCCCCAGCATTTT.

The chain couples TRBV19 to TRBJ1-2, with D possibly TRBD1 on 5 matching bases. Germline loops: CDR1 LNHDA, CDR2 SQIVND (reference sequence). V was cut by 7 bases and J by 4 bases, with 13 bases left in between. The CDR3 sequence is 13 residues long. As DNA, the CDR3 is TGTGCCAGTACCCGGGACTTCGCCTATGGCTACACCTTC. It codes for CASTRDFAYGYTF.

The chain is built from TRBV19 and TRBJ1-5; TRBD1 matches 8 bases. Germline V lookup: CDR1 LNHDA, CDR2 SQIVND (reference sequence). This CDR3 is 15 amino acids long. V dropped 4 bases and J dropped 4; count of bases not matched to a gene: 6. CDR3 amino acids: CASSRGQGQNQPQHF. CDR3 bases: TGTGCCAGTAGTAGAGGACAGGGACAGAATCAGCCCCAGCATTTT.

CDR3 bases: TGTGCCAGCAGTTTAACGGGGATAGGGGAAAAACTGTTTTTT. Translating gives CASSLTGIGEKLFF. The chain recombines TRBV6-5 with TRBJ1-4, with D uncertain. Germline CDR1 reads MNHEY; CDR2 reads SVGAGI. With 4 bases removed from V and 8 bases from J, the gap between germline ends came to 14 bases. The CDR3 spans 14 residues.

This chain links TRBV4-1 with TRBJ1-6, with D possibly TRBD1 on 6 matching bases. Germline V gene data show CDR1 as MGHRA and CDR2 as YSYEKL. The CDR3 covers 16 residues. V was trimmed by 3 bases and J by 8 bases, leaving 17 bases between them. The CDR3 loop is CASSQLGQGFDSPLHF. CDR3 nucleotide sequence: TGCGCCAGCAGCCAGTTGGGACAAGGGTTCGATTCACCCCTCCACTTT.

This rearrangement joins TRBV4-1 to TRBJ1-4; 9 nucleotides line up with TRBD1. Trimming removed 0 bases from V and 8 bases from J; junction bases left unmatched: 7. The germline CDR1 and CDR2 sequences are MGHRA and YSYEKL. The CDR3 length is 16 residues. In nucleotides, the CDR3 is TGCGCCAGCAGCCAAGAACGAACAGGGGGCAAGGAAAAACTGTTTTTT. Residues: CASSQERTGGKEKLFF.

The chain has TRBV29-1 and TRBJ2-3, with 7 bases identical to TRBD2. This CDR3 is built from 17 residues. Germline V gene lookup returns CDR1 SQVTM and CDR2 ANQGSEA. J was trimmed by 0 bases and V by 4 bases; bases with no gene match: 13. The CDR3 here is CSVVGERDAASTDTQYF. In DNA, the CDR3 is TGCAGCGTTGTGGGGGAGCGGGATGCTGCTAGCACAGATACGCAGTATTTT.

This chain connects TRBV27 to TRBJ1-1; D call uncertain. Trimming removed 3 bases at V and 1 base at J, with 9 bases between. Germline assignment: CDR1 MNHEY and CDR2 SMNVEV (reference sequence). The length of the CDR3 is 14 residues. CDR3 sequence: CASSLARPNTEAFF. CDR3 in DNA: TGTGCCAGCAGTTTGGCCAGGCCGAACACTGAAGCTTTCTTT.

This clone was counted between two and nine times. This chain uses TRBV5-5 with TRBJ2-7; TRBD1 matches 10 bases. The trim removed 4 bases at V and 4 bases at J, leaving 5 bases unmatched. Germline CDR1 SGHKS, CDR2 YYEKEE (reference sequence). CDR3 size: 14 residues. This chain's CDR3 is CASSEDRGWYEQYF. CDR3 sequence (DNA): TGTGCCAGCAGCGAGGACAGGGGGTGGTACGAGCAGTACTTC. The full variable domain, in which reference TRBV5-5 and TRBJ2-7 provide the parts outside the CDR3, is DAGVTQSPTHLIKTRGQQVTLRCSPISGHKSVSWYQQVLGQGPQFIFQYYEKEERGRGNFPDRFSARQFPNYSSELNVNALLLGDSALYLCASSEDRGWYEQYFGPGTRLTVT.

The chain couples TRBV6-1 to TRBJ1-4, with a weak D call TRBD1 (6 bases). Between the trimmed V and J ends, which lost 5 bases and 7 bases, there was a span of 17 bases. Germline V lookup: CDR1 MNHNS, CDR2 SASEGT. CDR3 length: 15 residues. For the CDR3, the DNA is TGTGCCAGCAGTACTACAGGGATGGGGATTGAAAAACTGTTTTTT. It translates to CASSTTGMGIEKLFF.